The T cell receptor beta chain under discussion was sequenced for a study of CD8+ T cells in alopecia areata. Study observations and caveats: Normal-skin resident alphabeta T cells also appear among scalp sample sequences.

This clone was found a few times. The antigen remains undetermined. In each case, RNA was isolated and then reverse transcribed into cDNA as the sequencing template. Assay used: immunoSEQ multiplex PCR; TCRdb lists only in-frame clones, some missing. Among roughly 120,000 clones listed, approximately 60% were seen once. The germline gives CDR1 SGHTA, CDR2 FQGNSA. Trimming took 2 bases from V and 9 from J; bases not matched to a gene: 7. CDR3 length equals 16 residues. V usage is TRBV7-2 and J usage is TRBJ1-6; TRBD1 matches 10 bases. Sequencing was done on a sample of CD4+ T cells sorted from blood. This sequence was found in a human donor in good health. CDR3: CASSLSGTGALSPLHF. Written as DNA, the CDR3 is TGTGCCAGCAGCTTAAGCGGGACAGGGGCGCTTTCACCCCTCCACTTT.